This T cell receptor (beta chain) was sequenced for a study of neurological immune-mediated disorders. Overall study: Secondary progressive disease was present in 3, and relapsing-remitting disease in around 31, of the 35 or so multiple sclerosis patients.

TCRdb re-called the 5' RACE reads with MiXCR, one entry per CDR3 protein. Of around 70,000 distinct CDR3 sequences listed, roughly 3.1% were seen once; the top ten hold under 6.5%. The germline CDR1 and CDR2 sequences are SGHRS and YFSETQ. V was cut by 4 bases and J by 3 bases, with 11 bases left in between. This CDR3 has 13 amino acids. This clonotype appeared many times. This sequence joins TRBV5-1 and TRBJ2-7; TRBD1 or TRBD2 may be the D gene (5 bases each). The sample was PBMCs. The receptor was isolated from a woman aged 45-65 years with multiple sclerosis. The DNA for the CDR3 is TGCGCCAGCAGCATGGGACGGAACTACGAGCAGTACTTC. Protein: CASSMGRNYEQYF.